The rows below give T cell receptor beta chains drawn from one sample of a study of OX40 agonist ivuxolimab in advanced cancers. TCRdb's table, derived via immunoSEQ multiplex PCR, lists solely in-frame clones and lacks some. The sample includes some 80,000 clones, about 90% of them seen just once. Sequenced material: CD4+ or CD8+ T cells sorted from blood, taken in a trial of the OX40 agonist ivuxolimab. These receptors came from an adult with an advanced solid tumor such as melanoma, head and neck, liver or kidney cancer. The CDR3 runs from the conserved cysteine through the conserved F or W. D genes are given only for firm matches. Clone size is shown for a subset of rows, as once, few, many or a class of expanded clone.

size	D	J	V	DNA	CDR3
-	-	TRBJ1-1	TRBV18	TGTGCCAGCTCCCTGGCCGGAAACACTGAAGCTTTCTTT	CASSLAGNTEAFF
few	-	TRBJ1-6	TRBV9	TGTGCCAGCAGCGTAGCAGGCTCACCCCTCCACTTT	CASSVAGSPLHF
-	-	TRBJ2-1	TRBV6-1	TGTGCCAGCAGTGAAGCGCCTGACATCCTCTCCTACAATGAGCAGTTCTTC	CASSEAPDILSYNEQFF
-	-	TRBJ2-3	TRBV27	TGTGCCAGCAGTTTGGACAGCTTCACAGATACGCAGTATTTT	CASSLDSFTDTQYF
-	TRBD1	TRBJ1-2	TRBV19	TGTGCCAGTAGTTTGGACAGGGCATTAGAAGGCTACACCTTC	CASSLDRALEGYTF
-	-	TRBJ1-1	TRBV5-1	TGCGCCAGCAGCTTGGGGGTCACTGAAGCTTTCTTT	CASSLGVTEAFF
-	TRBD1	TRBJ1-5	TRBV7-2	TGTGCCAGCAGCTTAGGACAGGGCTTATATCAGCCCCAGCATTTT	CASSLGQGLYQPQHF
-	-	TRBJ1-5	TRBV19	TGTGCCAGTAGTATCCGCGACACTTTGAATCAGCCCCAGCATTTT	CASSIRDTLNQPQHF
-	-	TRBJ2-7	TRBV7-2	TGTGCCAGCAGCTTAGCGGCGGCGGCCTACGAGCAGTACTTC	CASSLAAAAYEQYF
-	-	TRBJ2-5	TRBV28	TGTGCCAGCAGTTTACAGGAAGAGACCCAGTACTTC	CASSLQEETQYF
once	-	TRBJ2-7	TRBV19	TGTGCCAGTAGTATAGATGGCAGGATGGCCTACGAGCAGTACTTC	CASSIDGRMAYEQYF
-	TRBD2	TRBJ2-5	TRBV9	TGTGCCAGCAGCGCTGTAGCGGGGTCAAAAGAGACCCAGTACTTC	CASSAVAGSKETQYF
-	TRBD2	TRBJ2-3	TRBV12-5	TGTGCTAGTGGTTTGGTCAAGGACGGGAGGGCTGGGACAGATACGCAGTATTTT	CASGLVKDGRAGTDTQYF
-	-	TRBJ2-7	TRBV2	TGTGCCAGCAGTGTGGGACCTTACGAGCAGTACTTC	CASSVGPYEQYF
once	-	TRBJ1-1	TRBV9	TGTGCCAGCAGCGTTAAAAAAGGGAACAGCCGGGGGTACACTGAAGCTTTCTTT	CASSVKKGNSRGYTEAFF
-	-	TRBJ1-1	TRBV2	TGTGCCAGCAGGCCAAAGGAGGAGTTCACTGAAGCTTTCTTT	CASRPKEEFTEAFF
-	TRBD2	TRBJ2-5	TRBV5-1	TGCGCCAGCAGCTTAATCGGGGGGGCTCCAGAGACCCAGTACTTC	CASSLIGGAPETQYF
-	-	TRBJ2-7	TRBV11-3	TGTGCCAGCAGCTTACGGCCGGTGGGGCCCTACGAGCAGTACTTC	CASSLRPVGPYEQYF
-	-	TRBJ2-5	TRBV9	TGTGCCAGCAGCAATCCAAGAGTCCACCAGTACTTC	CASSNPRVHQYF
once	TRBD2	TRBJ2-7	TRBV14	TGTGCCGAAAGCCGGGGAGGGCCCGAGCAGTACTTC	CAESRGGPEQYF
-	TRBD2	TRBJ2-2	TRBV11-3	TGTGCCAGCAGCCCCGGGACTACCTACACCGGGGAGCTGTTTTTT	CASSPGTTYTGELFF
-	-	TRBJ1-2	TRBV25-1	TGTGCCAGCAGTGGCATCCGTTCCTCTTATGGCTACACCTTC	CASSGIRSSYGYTF